This entry describes one TCR beta chain. The sample is drawn from a study of blood T cell repertoires in COVID-19. Study-level information: Both acute and convalescent COVID-19 samples were obtained from the United States, Italy and Spain. T cells, B-cell-depleted T cells, or PBMCs supplied cDNA or gDNA.

TCRdb's table, derived via immunoSEQ multiplex PCR, lists solely in-frame clones and lacks some. The sample carries approximately 150,000 clones, around 81% recorded once. This receptor was taken from a man in his 60s with active or convalescent COVID-19. The sample taken for sequencing was peripheral blood.

The CDR3 DNA reads TGCGCCAGCAGTGAGTCCCCGGGACAGGCGAGCTCCTACGAGCAGTACTTC. It translates to CASSESPGQASSYEQYF. The chain has TRBV10-1 and TRBJ2-7; 8 bases map to TRBD1. Germline CDR1 WNHNN, CDR2 SYGVQD (reference sequence). The CDR3 is 17 amino acids. J gave up 0 bases and V 0 bases, and 7 bases lay outside the gene matches.